This passage covers 12 T cell receptor beta chains from one sample sequenced in a study of siplizumab effects on memory and regulatory T cells. Clones were read by immunoSEQ multiplex PCR, and TCRdb kept only the in-frame ones, dropping some. The table lists roughly 68,000 clones, approximately 97% of them singletons. Sequenced sample: naive CD8+ T cells sorted from blood. The receptor source for this set is a human donor in good health.

The rearrangement uses TRBV20-1 and TRBJ2-1; possibly TRBD1 for D (5 bases). CDR3 length equals 11 residues. Trimming removed 6 bases from V and 7 bases from J, with 10 bases in between. Germline V gene data show CDR1 as DFQATT and CDR2 as SNEGSKA (reference sequence). The CDR3 region has the DNA TGCAGTGCAGAGAAGGGGAATGAGCAGTTCTTC. The encoded protein is CSAEKGNEQFF.

The V gene is TRBV5-4, the J gene TRBJ1-2; the match to TRBD1 covers 7 bases. The CDR3 is 13 amino acids. V dropped 4 bases and J dropped 8; count of bases not matched to a gene: 8. From germline, CDR1 is SGHNT and CDR2 YYREEE (reference sequence). For the CDR3, the DNA is TGTGCCAGCAGCCAAGAGGACAGGCCCGGCTACACCTTC. Translating it yields CASSQEDRPGYTF. Drawing the rest from reference TRBV5-4 and TRBJ1-2, the complete variable domain is ETGVTQSPTHLIKTRGQQVTLRCSSQSGHNTVSWYQQALGQGPQFIFQYYREEENGRGNFPPRFSGLQFPNYSSELNVNALELDDSALYLCASSQEDRPGYTFGSGTRLTVV.

The chain employs TRBV5-8 and TRBJ2-3; 12 nucleotides align to TRBD2. CDR1 and CDR2 (germline): SGHTS, YDEGEE. V lost 4 bases to trimming and J lost 4 bases; unmatched junction nucleotides: 4. The CDR3 consists of 15 residues. The CDR3 loop is CASSPPSGGADTQYF. For the CDR3, the DNA is TGTGCCAGCAGCCCGCCTAGCGGGGGGGCAGATACGCAGTATTTT.

This clone was found once. V gene TRBV9 combines with J gene TRBJ2-3; D could derive from TRBD1 or TRBD2 (5 bases each). The CDR3 runs 14 residues. Trimming left V 2 bases short and J 2 bases short, with 9 bases between. Germline lookup yields CDR1 SGDLS and CDR2 YYNGEE. The CDR3 DNA sequence: TGTGCCAGCAGCGTTAGAGGGGACACAGATACGCAGTATTTT. It yields the protein CASSVRGDTDTQYF.

This sequence joins TRBV6-5 and TRBJ2-7; 7 bases line up with TRBD2. This CDR3 spans 11 amino acids. After removal of 7 bases from V and 7 bases from J, the junction contained 4 bases not matched to a gene. The germline CDR1 and CDR2 sequences are MNHEY and SVGAGI. The CDR3 is CASTEGGEQYF. CDR3 nucleotides: TGTGCCAGCACCGAGGGAGGGGAGCAGTACTTC.

CDR3 DNA sequence: TGTGCCAGCAGCTTTTCTTATCGGACCGAACAAGAGACCCAGTACTTC. Amino acid sequence: CASSFSYRTEQETQYF. The chain has TRBV7-8 and TRBJ2-5; no clear D. V lost 3 bases, J lost 2 bases, and 16 bases lay in between. CDR1 is SGHVS and CDR2 is FQNEAQ in the germline V gene. This CDR3 region has 16 residues.

This rearrangement joins TRBV19 to TRBJ2-5; 11 nucleotides match TRBD2. This CDR3 has 17 residues. V lost 3 bases to trimming and J lost 3 bases; unmatched junction nucleotides: 9. Per the germline V gene, CDR1 is LNHDA and CDR2 is SQIVND (reference sequence). The CDR3 region is CASSINLAGGLEETQYF. CDR3 nucleotides: TGTGCCAGTAGTATCAACTTAGCGGGGGGGCTCGAAGAGACCCAGTACTTC. Full variable domain (missing parts from reference TRBV19 and TRBJ2-5): DGGITQSPKYLFRKEGQNVTLSCEQNLNHDAMYWYRQDPGQGLRLIYYSQIVNDFQKGDIAEGYSVSREKKESFPLTVTSAQKNPTAFYLCASSINLAGGLEETQYFGPGTRLLVL.

The rearrangement links TRBV19 to TRBJ1-6; 11 nucleotides align to TRBD1. Germline V gene lookup returns CDR1 LNHDA and CDR2 SQIVND (reference sequence). The CDR3 runs 17 residues. Trimming removed 5 bases from V and 2 bases from J; junction bases left unmatched: 5. The CDR3 here is CASSQPDRGPYNSPLHF. CDR3 DNA sequence: TGTGCCAGTAGTCAACCGGACAGGGGGCCCTATAATTCACCCCTCCACTTT.

The chain is built from TRBV19 and TRBJ1-4; the D gene is possibly TRBD1 (6 bases). CDR1 is LNHDA, CDR2 SQIVND, per germline (reference sequence). CDR3 size: 15 residues. Trimming left V 4 bases short and J 1 base short, with 10 bases between. For the CDR3, the DNA is TGTGCCAGTAGTAGGGGGACATTAACTAATGAAAAACTGTTTTTT. This encodes CASSRGTLTNEKLFF.

The V call is TRBV7-6, the J call TRBJ2-3; TRBD2 matches 7 bases. CDR3 length: 15 amino acids. Germline CDR1 and CDR2: SGHVS and FNYEAQ. Trimming removed 3 bases from V and 2 bases from J; junction bases left unmatched: 5. The CDR3 DNA sequence: TGTGCCAGCAGCTTGGGGGGGGTCCACACAGATACGCAGTATTTT. It translates to CASSLGGVHTDTQYF. Full variable domain (missing parts from reference TRBV7-6 and TRBJ2-3): GAGVSQSPRYKVTKRGQDVALRCDPISGHVSLYWYRQALGQGPEFLTYFNYEAQQDKSGLPNDRFSAERPEGSISTLTIQRTEQRDSAMYRCASSLGGVHTDTQYFGPGTRLTVL.

The chain employs TRBV13 and TRBJ2-7; D gene uncertain. This CDR3 contains 13 residues. V lost 5 bases, J lost 2 bases, and 10 bases lay in between. Germline lookup yields CDR1 PRHDT and CDR2 FYEKMQ (reference sequence). The CDR3 sequence: CASSPGPTYEQYF. CDR3 DNA: TGTGCCAGCAGCCCCGGACCTACCTACGAGCAGTACTTC.

The rearrangement links TRBV7-2 to TRBJ2-3, with a possible D match to TRBD2 (5 bases). The CDR3 runs 13 residues. The V end lost 2 bases, the J end lost 4 bases, and 7 bases lay between the germline ends. Germline CDR1 and CDR2: SGHTA and FQGNSA. CDR3 nucleotides: TGTGCCAGCAGCTTAATGAGGGCAGATACGCAGTATTTT. Protein product: CASSLMRADTQYF.